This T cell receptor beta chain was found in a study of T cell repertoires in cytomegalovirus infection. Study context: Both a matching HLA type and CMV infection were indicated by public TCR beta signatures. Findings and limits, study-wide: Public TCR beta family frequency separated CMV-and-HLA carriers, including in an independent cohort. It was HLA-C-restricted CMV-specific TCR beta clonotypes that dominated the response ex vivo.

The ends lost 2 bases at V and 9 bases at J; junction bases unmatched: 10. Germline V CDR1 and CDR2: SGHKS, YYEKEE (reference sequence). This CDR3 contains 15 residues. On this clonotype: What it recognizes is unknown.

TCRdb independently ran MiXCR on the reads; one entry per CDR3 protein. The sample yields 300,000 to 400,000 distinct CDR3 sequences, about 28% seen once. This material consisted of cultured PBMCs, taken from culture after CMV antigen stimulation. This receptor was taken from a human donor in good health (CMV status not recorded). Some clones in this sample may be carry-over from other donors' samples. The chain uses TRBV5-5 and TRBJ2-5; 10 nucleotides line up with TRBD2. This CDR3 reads CASSFPAGGPRAQYF. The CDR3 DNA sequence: TGTGCCAGCAGCTTCCCAGCGGGGGGGCCTCGAGCCCAGTACTTC.